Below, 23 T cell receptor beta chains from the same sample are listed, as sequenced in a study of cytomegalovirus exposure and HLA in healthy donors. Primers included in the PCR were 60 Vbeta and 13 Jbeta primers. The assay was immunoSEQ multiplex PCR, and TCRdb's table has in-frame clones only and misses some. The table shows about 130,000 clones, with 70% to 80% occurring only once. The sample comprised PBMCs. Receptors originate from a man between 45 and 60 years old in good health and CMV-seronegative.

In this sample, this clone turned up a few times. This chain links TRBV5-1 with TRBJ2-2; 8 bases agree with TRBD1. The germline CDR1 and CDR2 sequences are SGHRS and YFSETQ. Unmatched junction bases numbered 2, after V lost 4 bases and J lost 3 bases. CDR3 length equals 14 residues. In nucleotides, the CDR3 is TGCGCCAGCAGCCTGACAGGGGACACCGGGGAGCTGTTTTTT. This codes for CASSLTGDTGELFF.

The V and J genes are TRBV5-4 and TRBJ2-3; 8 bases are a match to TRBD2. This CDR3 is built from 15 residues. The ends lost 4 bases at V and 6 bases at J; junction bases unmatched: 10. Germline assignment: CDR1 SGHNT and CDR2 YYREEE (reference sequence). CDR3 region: CASSPGLARGDTQYF. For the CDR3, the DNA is TGTGCCAGCAGCCCCGGACTAGCCCGGGGTGATACGCAGTATTTT.

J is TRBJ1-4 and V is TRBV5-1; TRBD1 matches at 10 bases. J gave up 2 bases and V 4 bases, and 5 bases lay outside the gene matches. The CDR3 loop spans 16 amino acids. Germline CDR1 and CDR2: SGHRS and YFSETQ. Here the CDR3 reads CASSLGTGATNEKLFF. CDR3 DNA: TGCGCCAGCAGCCTCGGGACAGGGGCTACTAATGAAAAACTGTTTTTT. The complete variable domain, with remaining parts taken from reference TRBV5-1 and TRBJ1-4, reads KAGVTQTPRYLIKTRGQQVTLSCSPISGHRSVSWYQQTPGQGLQFLFEYFSETQRNKGNFPGRFSGRQFSNSRSEMNVSTLELGDSALYLCASSLGTGATNEKLFFGSGTQLSVL.

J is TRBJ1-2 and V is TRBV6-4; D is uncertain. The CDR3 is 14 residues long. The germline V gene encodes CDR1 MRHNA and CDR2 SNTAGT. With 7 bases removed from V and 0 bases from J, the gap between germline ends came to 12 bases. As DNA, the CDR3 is TGTGCCAGCACCCCTGGGCCGACTAACTATGGCTACACCTTC. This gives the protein CASTPGPTNYGYTF.

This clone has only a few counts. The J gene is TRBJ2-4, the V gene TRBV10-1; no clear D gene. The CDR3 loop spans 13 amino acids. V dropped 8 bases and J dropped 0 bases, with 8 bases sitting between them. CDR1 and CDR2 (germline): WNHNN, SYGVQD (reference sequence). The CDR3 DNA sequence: TGCGCCAGCCTAAAACCAGCCAAAAACATTCAGTACTTC. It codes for CASLKPAKNIQYF.

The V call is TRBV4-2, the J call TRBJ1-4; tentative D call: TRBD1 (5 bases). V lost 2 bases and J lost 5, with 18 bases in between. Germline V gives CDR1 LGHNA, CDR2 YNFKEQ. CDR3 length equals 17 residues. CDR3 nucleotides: TGTGCCAGCAGCCAAAACGTTAAGGGACTTCTAAATGAAAAACTGTTTTTT. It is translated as CASSQNVKGLLNEKLFF.

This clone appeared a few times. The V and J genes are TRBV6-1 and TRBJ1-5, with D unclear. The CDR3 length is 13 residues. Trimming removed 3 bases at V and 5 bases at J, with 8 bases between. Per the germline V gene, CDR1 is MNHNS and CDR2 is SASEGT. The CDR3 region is CASSEEGYQPQHF. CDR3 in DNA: TGTGCCAGCAGTGAGGAGGGTTATCAGCCCCAGCATTTT.

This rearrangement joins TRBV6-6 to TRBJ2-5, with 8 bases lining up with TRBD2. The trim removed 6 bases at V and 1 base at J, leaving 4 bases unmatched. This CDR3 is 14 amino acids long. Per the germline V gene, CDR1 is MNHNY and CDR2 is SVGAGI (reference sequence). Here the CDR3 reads CASRSGGSQETQYF. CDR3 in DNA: TGTGCCAGCAGGAGCGGGGGCAGCCAAGAGACCCAGTACTTC.

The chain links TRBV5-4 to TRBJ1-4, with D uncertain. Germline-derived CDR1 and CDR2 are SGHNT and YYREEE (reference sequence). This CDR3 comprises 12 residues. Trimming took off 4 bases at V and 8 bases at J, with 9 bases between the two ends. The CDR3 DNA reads TGTGCCAGCAGCCGCCCTCAGGAAAAACTGTTTTTT. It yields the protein CASSRPQEKLFF.

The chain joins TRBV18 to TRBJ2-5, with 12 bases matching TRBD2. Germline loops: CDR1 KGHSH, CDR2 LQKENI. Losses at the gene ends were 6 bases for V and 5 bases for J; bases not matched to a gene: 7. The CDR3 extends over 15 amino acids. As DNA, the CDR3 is TGTGCCAGCTCGCGACTAGCGGGGGCCCAGGAGACCCAGTACTTC. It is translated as CASSRLAGAQETQYF.

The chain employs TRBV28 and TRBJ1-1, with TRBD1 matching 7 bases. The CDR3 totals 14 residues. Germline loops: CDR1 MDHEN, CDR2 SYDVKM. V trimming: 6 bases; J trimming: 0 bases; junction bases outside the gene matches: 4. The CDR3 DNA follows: TGTGCCAGCAGCCAGGGGGGAATGAACACTGAAGCTTTCTTT. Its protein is CASSQGGMNTEAFF.

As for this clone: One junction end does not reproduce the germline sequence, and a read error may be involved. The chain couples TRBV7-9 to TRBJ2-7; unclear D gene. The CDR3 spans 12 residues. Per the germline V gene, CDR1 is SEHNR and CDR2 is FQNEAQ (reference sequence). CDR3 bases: TGTTCCAGCAGCGCTAGTTCCTACGAGCAGTACTTC. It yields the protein CSSSASSYEQYF.

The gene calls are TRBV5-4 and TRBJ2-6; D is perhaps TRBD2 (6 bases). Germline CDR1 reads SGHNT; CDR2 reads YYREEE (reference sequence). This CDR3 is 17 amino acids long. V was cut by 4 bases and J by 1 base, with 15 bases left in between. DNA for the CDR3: TGTGCCAGCAGCGGGGCCGGGGGTTCATCTGGGGCCAACGTCCTGACTTTC. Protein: CASSGAGGSSGANVLTF.

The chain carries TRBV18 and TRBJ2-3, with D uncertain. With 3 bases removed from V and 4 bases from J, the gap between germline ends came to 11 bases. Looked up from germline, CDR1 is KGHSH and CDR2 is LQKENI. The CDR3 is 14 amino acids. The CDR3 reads CASSPRGDADTQYF. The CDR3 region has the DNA TGTGCCAGCTCACCGCGAGGAGACGCAGATACGCAGTATTTT.

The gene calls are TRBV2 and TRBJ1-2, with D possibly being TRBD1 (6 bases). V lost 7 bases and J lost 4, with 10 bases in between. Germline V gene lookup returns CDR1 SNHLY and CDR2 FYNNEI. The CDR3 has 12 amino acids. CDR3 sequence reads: CASKGQSYGYTF. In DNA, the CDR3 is TGTGCCAGCAAAGGACAGTCCTATGGCTACACCTTC.

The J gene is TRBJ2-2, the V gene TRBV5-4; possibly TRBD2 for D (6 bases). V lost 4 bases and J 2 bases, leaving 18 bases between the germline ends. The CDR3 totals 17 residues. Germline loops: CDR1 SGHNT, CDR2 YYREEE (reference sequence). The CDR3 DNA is TGTGCCAGCAGCCTACTGGGGGTGCGGGGAAACACCGGGGAGCTGTTTTTT. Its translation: CASSLLGVRGNTGELFF.

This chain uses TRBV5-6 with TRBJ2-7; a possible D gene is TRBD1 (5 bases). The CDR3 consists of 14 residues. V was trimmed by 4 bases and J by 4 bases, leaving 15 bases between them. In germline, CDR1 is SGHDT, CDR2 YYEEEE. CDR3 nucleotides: TGTGCCAGCAGCCCGCCAGGACAAGAATACGAGCAGTACGTC. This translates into CASSPPGQEYEQYV.

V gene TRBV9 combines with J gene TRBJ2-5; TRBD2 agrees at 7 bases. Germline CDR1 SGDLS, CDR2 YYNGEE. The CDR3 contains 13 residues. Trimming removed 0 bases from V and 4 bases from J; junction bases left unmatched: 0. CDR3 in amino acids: CASSVGEGETQYF. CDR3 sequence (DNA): TGTGCCAGCAGCGTAGGGGAGGGAGAGACCCAGTACTTC.

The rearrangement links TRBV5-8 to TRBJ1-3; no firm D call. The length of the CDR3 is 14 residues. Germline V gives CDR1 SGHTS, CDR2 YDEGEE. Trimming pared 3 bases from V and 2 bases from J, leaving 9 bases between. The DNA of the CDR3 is TGTGCCAGCAGCTCCGGTGGTACTGGAAACACCATATATTTT. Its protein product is CASSSGGTGNTIYF.

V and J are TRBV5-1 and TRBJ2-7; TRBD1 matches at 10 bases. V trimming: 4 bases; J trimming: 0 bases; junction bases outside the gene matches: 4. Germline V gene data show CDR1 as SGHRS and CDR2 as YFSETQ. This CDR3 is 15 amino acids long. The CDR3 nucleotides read TGCGCCAGCAGCAAGGGACAGGGGCCCTCCTACGAGCAGTACTTC. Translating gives CASSKGQGPSYEQYF.

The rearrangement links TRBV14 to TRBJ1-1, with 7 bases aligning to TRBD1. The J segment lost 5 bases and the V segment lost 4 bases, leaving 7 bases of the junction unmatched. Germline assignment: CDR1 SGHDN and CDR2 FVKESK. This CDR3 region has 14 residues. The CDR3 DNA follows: TGTGCCAGCAGCCTGACAGGGTTGGGGACTGAAGCTTTCTTT. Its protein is CASSLTGLGTEAFF.

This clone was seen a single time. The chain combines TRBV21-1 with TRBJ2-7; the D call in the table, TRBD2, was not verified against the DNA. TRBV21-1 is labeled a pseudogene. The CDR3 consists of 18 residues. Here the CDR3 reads CASEVRGPPNRSSYEQYV. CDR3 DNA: TGTGCCAGCGAAGTGCGGGGGCCCCCAAACAGGAGCTCCTACGAGCAGTACGTC.

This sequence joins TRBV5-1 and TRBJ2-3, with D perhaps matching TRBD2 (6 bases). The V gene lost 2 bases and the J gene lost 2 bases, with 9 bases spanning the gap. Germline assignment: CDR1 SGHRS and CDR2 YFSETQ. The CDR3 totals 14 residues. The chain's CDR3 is CASSFGTPTDTQYF. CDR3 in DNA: TGCGCCAGCAGCTTTGGGACTCCCACAGATACGCAGTATTTT.